This TCR beta chain was retrieved from a study of T cell clonotyping in hematopoietic cell transplantation. Overall study findings and caveats: CD4 and CD8 repertoire contributions could not be separated without sorting. At the given depth, recipient repertoires were over 95% de novo clonotypes. Higher Inverse Simpson Index values in graft donor and pretransplant recipient predicted broader posttransplant TCR diversity.

As for this clone: The antigen is not known.

V shed 7 bases and J shed 5 bases, with 17 bases lying between them. This CDR3 has 15 amino acids. Germline lookup yields CDR1 LNHDA and CDR2 SQIVND (reference sequence). The method was immunoSEQ multiplex PCR; TCRdb's version includes in-frame clones alone and lacks a portion of them. The repertoire holds 4,200 or so clones, with about three quarters as singletons. The TCR comes from a male patient aged 50 to 60 who had an allogeneic stem cell transplant from an unrelated donor, so the T cells may come from the graft donor. Some clones in this sample may be carry-over from other donors' samples. Sequencing was performed on peripheral blood mononuclear cells, taken 100 days after allogeneic stem cell transplant. The chain combines TRBV19 with TRBJ2-2; either TRBD1 or TRBD2 may supply D (5 bases each). The DNA for the CDR3 is TGTGCCAGTACGGATTGGGGGACCCGAACCGGGGAGCTGTTTTTT. It encodes CASTDWGTRTGELFF.